The 18 T cell receptor beta chains below come from one sample, sequenced in a study of a mutant IDH1 vaccine in newly diagnosed glioma. Time point in this sample: week 23, last vaccination. Every single dose of the vaccine, 300 ug of mutant IDH1 20-mer peptide, came with topical imiquimod. Profiled with immunoSEQ multiplex PCR; TCRdb holds only in-frame clones, not every one. The sample holds approximately 50,000 clones; about nine tenths are singletons and the top ten take 1.3% to 1.5%. The antigens these receptors bind are not known. Sequencing used PBMCs, obtained from a glioma patient whose treatment included an IDH1 peptide vaccine. The receptor set was obtained from a middle-aged man with glioma.

The gene calls are TRBV6-5 and TRBJ2-3; 8 bases align to TRBD2. CDR3 length equals 14 residues. The V gene's germline CDR1 is MNHEY and CDR2 SVGAGI. J lost 4 bases, V lost 7 bases, and 7 bases had no gene match. As DNA, the CDR3 is TGTGCCAGCACGGATAGCGGGGTGGCAGATACGCAGTATTTT. Its translation is CASTDSGVADTQYF.

This clone was counted between two and nine times. V gene TRBV7-6 combines with J gene TRBJ1-2, with 9 bases that match TRBD1. CDR1 and CDR2 (germline): SGHVS, FNYEAQ. V lost 1 base and J lost 13; bases outside the gene matches: 7. The CDR3 is made up of 13 amino acids. CDR3 sequence: CASSLDGGQGLTF. CDR3 in DNA: TGTGCCAGCAGCTTAGATGGGGGACAGGGCCTCACCTTC.

In this sample, this clone turned up once. The chain is built from TRBV9 and TRBJ2-7; TRBD2 might be the D (5 bases). Germline-derived CDR1 and CDR2 are SGDLS and YYNGEE. V was cut by 4 bases and J by 0 bases, with 14 bases left in between. This CDR3 region has 15 residues. CDR3 sequence: CASSPRAAGSYEQYF. The CDR3 DNA is TGTGCCAGCAGCCCGAGGGCGGCCGGCTCCTACGAGCAGTACTTC. Supplemented by reference TRBV9 and TRBJ2-7, the full variable domain reads DSGVTQTPKHLITATGQRVTLRCSPRSGDLSVYWYQQSLDQGLQFLIQYYNGEERAKGNILERFSAQQFPDLHSELNLSSLELGDSALYFCASSPRAAGSYEQYFGPGTRLTVT.

The chain recombines TRBV11-2 with TRBJ1-2, with 9 bases identical to TRBD1. Trimming took 2 bases from V and 6 from J; bases not matched to a gene: 10. The germline V gene has CDR1 SGHAT and CDR2 FQNNGV. There are 16 residues in the CDR3. The CDR3 DNA follows: TGTGCCAGCAGCTTATGGGGCGACAGGGGGTTTCATGGCTACACCTTC. Translation gives CASSLWGDRGFHGYTF.

CDR3 coding DNA: TGTGCCAGCAGCCCCTTCGGACAGGGGAATCAGCCCCAGCATTTT. Amino acid sequence: CASSPFGQGNQPQHF. V usage is TRBV7-8 and J usage is TRBJ1-5; TRBD1 agrees at 9 bases. This CDR3 is 15 amino acids long. V was pared by 5 bases and J by 4 bases, with 6 bases of the junction left unmatched. Germline lookup yields CDR1 SGHVS and CDR2 FQNEAQ.

In this sample, this clone turned up once. The V and J genes are TRBV18 and TRBJ2-7, with 11 bases matching TRBD2. Germline V gene lookup returns CDR1 KGHSH and CDR2 LQKENI. This CDR3 is built from 15 residues. Unmatched junction bases numbered 6, after V lost 6 bases and J lost 2 bases. This CDR3 is CASSSGSGRAYEQYF. DNA for the CDR3: TGTGCCAGCTCGTCGGGTAGCGGGAGGGCCTACGAGCAGTACTTC.

The rearrangement uses TRBV6-1 and TRBJ2-7, with 13 bases matching TRBD2. V shed 7 bases and J 2 bases; nucleotides not matched to a gene: 2. The CDR3 spans 14 residues. Germline V lookup: CDR1 MNHNS, CDR2 SASEGT. CDR3 amino acids: CASTGTSGAYEQYF. CDR3 coding DNA: TGTGCCAGCACCGGGACTAGCGGGGCCTACGAGCAGTACTTC.

This clone was picked up one time. The chain is built from TRBV7-9 and TRBJ1-5; the D gene is possibly TRBD1 (5 bases). V was shortened by 2 bases and J by 1 base, with 9 bases between the two germline ends. Germline loops: CDR1 SEHNR, CDR2 FQNEAQ (reference sequence). The length of the CDR3 is 15 residues. The CDR3 coding sequence is TGTGCCAGCAGCTTATGGGGGGAAAGCAATCAGCCCCAGCATTTT. It yields the protein CASSLWGESNQPQHF.

The rearrangement uses TRBV7-9 and TRBJ2-1; D not resolved. In germline, CDR1 is SEHNR, CDR2 FQNEAQ (reference sequence). V lost 4 bases, J lost 1 base, and 8 bases lay in between. The CDR3 has 14 amino acids. CDR3 sequence (DNA): TGTGCCAGCAGCTCTTTACCTTCCTACAATGAGCAGTTCTTC. Residues: CASSSLPSYNEQFF.

V gene TRBV4-1 combines with J gene TRBJ2-7; D might be TRBD1 or TRBD2, each matching 6 bases. The CDR3 extends over 16 amino acids. Germline V lookup: CDR1 MGHRA, CDR2 YSYEKL. Trimming cost V 4 bases and J 5 bases, with 21 bases left between them. CDR3 region: CASSLPLEGVKNEQYF. In nucleotides, the CDR3 is TGCGCCAGCAGCCTCCCCTTGGAGGGGGTAAAGAACGAGCAGTACTTC.

The V call is TRBV9, the J call TRBJ1-1; tentatively, D is TRBD1 (5 bases). Trimming stripped 5 bases from V and 1 base from J, with 12 bases between. Germline lookup yields CDR1 SGDLS and CDR2 YYNGEE. CDR3 length: 14 residues. This chain's CDR3 is CASSVGGANTEAFF. The DNA of the CDR3 is TGTGCCAGCAGTGTTGGTGGGGCGAACACTGAAGCTTTCTTT.

The chain is built from TRBV4-1 and TRBJ2-2, with no clear D. Germline CDR1 MGHRA, CDR2 YSYEKL. Trimming removed 0 bases from V and 0 bases from J, with 5 bases in between. This CDR3 spans 15 amino acids. The CDR3 DNA reads as TGCGCCAGCAGCCAAGAGCGTACGAACACCGGGGAGCTGTTTTTT. This sequence encodes CASSQERTNTGELFF.

The chain couples TRBV9 to TRBJ1-3; 10 positions agree with TRBD1. This CDR3 comprises 17 residues. The germline V gene has CDR1 SGDLS and CDR2 YYNGEE. V lost 0 bases, J lost 3 bases, and 6 bases stayed unmatched. CDR3 residues: CASSVVRDRGFGNTIYF. CDR3 coding DNA: TGTGCCAGCAGCGTAGTGAGGGACAGGGGTTTTGGAAACACCATATATTTT.

The chain uses TRBV5-1 and TRBJ2-1; TRBD1 aligns across 9 bases. With V trimmed by 4 bases and J by 5 bases, 10 bases remained unmatched. The CDR3 runs to 16 residues. The germline V gene has CDR1 SGHRS and CDR2 YFSETQ. Here the CDR3 reads CASSAPGTGPDNEQFF. Written as DNA, the CDR3 is TGCGCCAGCAGCGCGCCCGGGACAGGGCCAGACAATGAGCAGTTCTTC. The full variable domain, rest sourced from reference TRBV5-1 and TRBJ2-1, is KAGVTQTPRYLIKTRGQQVTLSCSPISGHRSVSWYQQTPGQGLQFLFEYFSETQRNKGNFPGRFSGRQFSNSRSEMNVSTLELGDSALYLCASSAPGTGPDNEQFFGPGTRLTVL.

The chain recombines TRBV7-2 with TRBJ2-3; D unresolved. This CDR3 has 14 amino acids. V lost 2 bases and J lost 1, with 7 bases in between. The germline V gene has CDR1 SGHTA and CDR2 FQGNSA. The CDR3 spells CASSLTGRTDTQYF. The CDR3 bases are TGTGCCAGCAGCTTAACGGGCCGCACAGATACGCAGTATTTT.

The genes are TRBV4-1 and TRBJ2-1; 9 bases are a match to TRBD1. After removal of 0 bases from V and 7 bases from J, the junction contained 10 bases not matched to a gene. The V gene's germline CDR1 is MGHRA and CDR2 YSYEKL. This CDR3 is built from 17 residues. The CDR3 DNA is TGCGCCAGCAGCCAAGATCTCAGCACAGGGGGCTTAAATGAGCAGTTCTTC. It specifies CASSQDLSTGGLNEQFF.

The chain employs TRBV19 and TRBJ1-1, with D possibly TRBD1 on 6 matching bases. CDR3 size: 15 residues. Trimming removed 5 bases from V and 0 bases from J, with 13 bases in between. The germline gives CDR1 LNHDA, CDR2 SQIVND (reference sequence). As DNA, the CDR3 is TGTGCCAGTAGTTTACAGGGAACTATGAACACTGAAGCTTTCTTT. Its protein product is CASSLQGTMNTEAFF.

The chain has TRBV5-1 and TRBJ1-2; 8 nucleotides align to TRBD1. With 6 bases clipped from V and 3 bases from J, the junction kept 4 bases outside the gene matches. CDR1 is SGHRS, CDR2 YFSETQ, per germline. This CDR3 comprises 13 residues. The CDR3 region is CASNQGAYYGYTF. CDR3 nucleotide sequence: TGCGCCAGCAACCAGGGGGCCTACTATGGCTACACCTTC.